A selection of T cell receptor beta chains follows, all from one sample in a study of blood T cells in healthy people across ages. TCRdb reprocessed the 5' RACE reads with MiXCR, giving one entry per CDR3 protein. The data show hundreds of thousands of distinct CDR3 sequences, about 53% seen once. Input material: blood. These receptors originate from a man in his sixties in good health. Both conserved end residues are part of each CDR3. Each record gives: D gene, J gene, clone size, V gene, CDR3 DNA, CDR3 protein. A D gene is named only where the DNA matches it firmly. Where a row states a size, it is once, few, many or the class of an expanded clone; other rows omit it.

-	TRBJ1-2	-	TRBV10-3	TGTGCCATCAGTGAGGGGGGGGACTCTAACTATGGCTACACCTTC	CAISEGGDSNYGYTF
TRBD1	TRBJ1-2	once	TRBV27	TGTGCCAGCAGTTTATCGGCCCCTACAGGGGGACTTGGCTATGGCTACACCTTC	CASSLSAPTGGLGYGYTF
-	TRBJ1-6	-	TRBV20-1	TGCAGTGCTAGAGATCAAGGGGTCATTACTCCCCTCCACTTT	CSARDQGVITPLHF
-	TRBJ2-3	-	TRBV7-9	TGTGCCAGCAGCGGGCGGACCTCCGGAGGTACAGATACGCAGTATTTT	CASSGRTSGGTDTQYF
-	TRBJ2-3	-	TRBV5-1	TGCGCCAGCAGCCCCGGATTAACAGCTCTCACGGATACGCAGTATTTT	CASSPGLTALTDTQYF
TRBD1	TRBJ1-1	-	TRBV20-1	TGCAGTGCTGAGGGGGGAGGGTCAGGGGGAGTGACTGAAGCTTTCTTT	CSAEGGGSGGVTEAFF
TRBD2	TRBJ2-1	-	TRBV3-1	TGTGCCAGCAGCCCAGGAGGCGGGGGCTCCTACAATGAGCAGTTCTTC	CASSPGGGGSYNEQFF
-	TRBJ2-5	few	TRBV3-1	TGTGCCAGCAGCCAGTATTTGGTAGAGACCCAGTACTTC	CASSQYLVETQYF
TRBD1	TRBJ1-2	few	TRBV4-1	TGCGCCAGCAGCCAAGTCGGGACAGGGCGTGAGGGCTACACCTTC	CASSQVGTGREGYTF
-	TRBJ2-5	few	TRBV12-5	TGTGCTAGTGGTTTGGGCAACCAAGAGACCCAGTACTTC	CASGLGNQETQYF
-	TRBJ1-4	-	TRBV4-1	TGCGCCAGCAGGGCACGGAATGAAAAACTGTTTTTT	CASRARNEKLFF
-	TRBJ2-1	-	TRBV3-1	TGTGCCAGCAGCGGCCGTCTAGCGAATGAGCAGTTCTTC	CASSGRLANEQFF
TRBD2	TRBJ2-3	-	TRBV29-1	TGCAGCGTTGACCGGGGGGGATCTAGCACAGATACGCAGTATTTT	CSVDRGGSSTDTQYF
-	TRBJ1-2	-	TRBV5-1	TGCGCCAGCAGCGAAGAAGGGGGAGCGGGCTACACCTTC	CASSEEGGAGYTF
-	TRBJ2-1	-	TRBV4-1	TGCGCCAGCAGCCAAGGAGGGGCTAGCCTAATTTCCTACAATGAGCAGTTCTTC	CASSQGGASLISYNEQFF
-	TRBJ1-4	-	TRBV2	TGTGCCACCAAGAGGGACCGTTCTAATGAAAAACTGTTTTTT	CATKRDRSNEKLFF
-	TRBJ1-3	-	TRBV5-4	TGTGCCAGCAGCTTGGACGGGACATTTGGAAACACCATATATTTT	CASSLDGTFGNTIYF
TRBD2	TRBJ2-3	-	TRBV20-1	TGCAGTGCTAGACTAGCGGGCACAGATACGCAGTATTTT	CSARLAGTDTQYF
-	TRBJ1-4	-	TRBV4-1	TGCGCCAGCAGCCAAGAGGGCGGAGGGGCGAATGAAAAACTGTTTTTT	CASSQEGGGANEKLFF
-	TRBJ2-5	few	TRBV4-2	TGTGCCAGCAGCCAAGGACAAGAGCATAAGTACTTC	CASSQGQEHKYF
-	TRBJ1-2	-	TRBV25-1	TGTGCCAGCAGTGACCCACAGGATCCATATTGTGGCTACACCTTC	CASSDPQDPYCGYTF
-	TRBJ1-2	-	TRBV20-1	TGCAGTGCTAGAGATATTGGGGATTCTAACTATGGCTACACCTTC	CSARDIGDSNYGYTF
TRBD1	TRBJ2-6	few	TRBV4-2	TGTGCCAGCAGCCTGACCGGGACAGGCCCCTCTGGGGCCAACGTCCTGACTTTC	CASSLTGTGPSGANVLTF
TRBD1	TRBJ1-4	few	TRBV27	TGTGCCAGCAGTTTTTGGGGACAGGGGGCTGAAAAACTGTTTTTT	CASSFWGQGAEKLFF
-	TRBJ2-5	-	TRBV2	TGTGCCAGCAGTGAAAGGGCCGCACGCTGGGGTGGGGAGACCCAGTACTTC	CASSERAARWGGETQYF
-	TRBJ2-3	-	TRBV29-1	TGCAGTGTGGACCTTGCAGATACGCAGTATTTT	CSVDLADTQYF
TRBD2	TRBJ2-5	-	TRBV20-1	TGCAGTGCTCCTCTAGCGGGGTTACAAGAGACCCAGTACTTC	CSAPLAGLQETQYF
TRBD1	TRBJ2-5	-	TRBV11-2	TGTGCCAGCAGCCTTCGACAGGGGCTCGAAGAGACCCAGTACTTC	CASSLRQGLEETQYF
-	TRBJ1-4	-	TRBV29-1	TGCAGCGCCATCCCGGGGAACACTAATGAAAAACTGTTTTTT	CSAIPGNTNEKLFF
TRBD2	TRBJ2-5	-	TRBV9	TGTGCCAGCAGCGAGAGGGAGCGGGGGGGCCAAGAGACCCAGTACTTC	CASSERERGGQETQYF
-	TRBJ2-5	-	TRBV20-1	TGCAGTGCTAGAGTTGTAGCGGAAGAGACCCAGTACTTC	CSARVVAEETQYF
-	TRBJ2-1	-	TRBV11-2	TGTGCCAGCAGCCCCGCTACGGGGGCCTACAATGAGCAGTTCTTC	CASSPATGAYNEQFF
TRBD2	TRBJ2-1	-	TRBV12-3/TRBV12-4	TGTGCCAGCAGTTTATGGATAGCGGGGGGTAATGAGCAGTTCTTC	CASSLWIAGGNEQFF
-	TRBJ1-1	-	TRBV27	TGTGCCAGCAGACCCCGGTGGGATCAGAATCTAGAAGCTTTCTTT	CASRPRWDQNLEAFF
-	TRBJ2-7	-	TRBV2	TGTGCCAGCTTCCGGGGGACATACTGCGAGCAGTACTTC	CASFRGTYCEQYF
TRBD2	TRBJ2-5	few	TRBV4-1	TGCGCCAGCAGCCAGGGCCCTGCGGGGGGGAACCAAGAGACCCAGTACTTC	CASSQGPAGGNQETQYF
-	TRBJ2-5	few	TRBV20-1	TGCAGTGCTAGTCATCTGTTGGGGCGGCAAGAGACCCAGTACTTC	CSASHLLGRQETQYF
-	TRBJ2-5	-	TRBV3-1	TGTGCCAGCACCCGGAGGCCGGGTCAAGAGACCCAGTACTTC	CASTRRPGQETQYF
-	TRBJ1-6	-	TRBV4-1	TGCGCCAGCAGCCACAAGAGGACAGATGATAATTCACCCCTCCACTTT	CASSHKRTDDNSPLHF
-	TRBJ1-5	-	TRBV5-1	TGCGCCAGCAGCTTGTTTGGGGCAAGCAATCAGCCCCAGCATTTT	CASSLFGASNQPQHF
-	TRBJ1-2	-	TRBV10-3	TGTGCCACCAGGGCGGGTGGCCTCTATGGCTACACCTTC	CATRAGGLYGYTF
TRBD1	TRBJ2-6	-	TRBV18	TGTGCCAGCTCACGGACAGGGATTGTTGGGGCCAACGTCCTGACTTTC	CASSRTGIVGANVLTF
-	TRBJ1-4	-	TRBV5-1	TGCGCCAGCAGCCTTGGGCGGAGTACGACGGCTAATGAAAAACTGTTTTTT	CASSLGRSTTANEKLFF
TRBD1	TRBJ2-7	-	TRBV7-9	TGTGCCGTTGCCCGTCCGGGACAGGGGGCCTACGAGCAGTACTTC	CAVARPGQGAYEQYF
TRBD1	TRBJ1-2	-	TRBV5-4	TGTGCCAGCAGCTCCGGACAGGGTAGGCCCGTCGCCTATGGCTACACCTTC	CASSSGQGRPVAYGYTF
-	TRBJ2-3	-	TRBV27	TGTGCTAGCAGTTTCCAACCGGCCCCGACTAGCACAGATACGCAGTATTTT	CASSFQPAPTSTDTQYF
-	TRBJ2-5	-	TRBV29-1	TGCAGCGTTGTGCCTAGAGGGGCGGAGACCCAGTACTTC	CSVVPRGAETQYF